These T cell receptor beta chains were read from a single sample in a study of CD4+ T cells in melanoma. TCRdb's table, derived via immunoSEQ multiplex PCR, lists solely in-frame clones and lacks some. The sample contains 110,000 to 150,000 clones, about nine tenths of which appear only once. These receptors came from a human donor with melanoma. The CDR3 runs from the conserved cysteine through the conserved F or W. D genes are given only for firm matches. The size entry is marked missing in some rows and otherwise reads once, few, many or a size class.

>TRBJ1-6|TRBV30|-|few
CAWSSNSHNSPLHF
TGTGCCTGGAGTTCCAATAGCCATAATTCACCCCTCCACTTT
>TRBJ1-1|TRBV5-8|TRBD1|-
CASSSRLGQGNPATKRGAFF
TGTGCCAGCAGCTCCCGGCTTGGACAGGGTAACCCAGCCACCAAGAGAGGAGCTTTCTTT
>TRBJ1-1|TRBV5-1|-|once
CASSLGVEDTEAFF
TGCGCCAGCAGTTTAGGGGTCGAGGACACTGAAGCTTTCTTT
>TRBJ1-1|TRBV2|TRBD1|-
CASRSGTGAPRAFF
TGTGCCAGCAGAAGCGGGACAGGGGCCCCGAGGGCTTTCTTT
>TRBJ2-3|TRBV6-5|-|once
CASSRRRGFWDTQYF
TGTGCCAGCAGTCGACGGAGGGGGTTCTGGGATACGCAGTATTTT
>TRBJ1-4|TRBV5-1|TRBD1|-
CASSLGDRGSYRNEKLFF
TGCGCCAGCAGCTTGGGGGACAGGGGAAGTTATCGAAATGAAAAACTGTTTTTT
>TRBJ2-2|TRBV9|TRBD2|-
CASSPSTSAGPTGELFF
TGTGCCAGCAGCCCATCAACTAGCGCTGGGCCCACCGGGGAGCTGTTTTTT
>TRBJ2-7|TRBV13|-|-
CASSLGRTRGYEQYF
TGTGCCAGCAGCTTAGGCAGAACCCGGGGCTACGAGCAGTACTTC
>TRBJ2-6|TRBV30|-|-
CAWSIGRTSGANVLTF
TGTGCCTGGAGTATCGGACGTACCTCTGGGGCCAACGTCCTGACTTTC
>TRBJ2-1|TRBV6-5|-|-
CASSQGGASPGQFF
TGTGCCAGCAGTCAGGGGGGGGCTAGCCCCGGACAGTTCTTC
>TRBJ2-7|TRBV6-4|TRBD1|-
CARYLWGDRVSEQYF
TGTGCCAGATACCTGTGGGGGGACAGGGTCTCCGAGCAGTACTTC
>TRBJ2-6|TRBV5-6|-|-
CASSLGPPGANVLTF
TGTGCCAGCAGCTTGGGCCCCCCCGGGGCCAACGTCCTGACTTTC
>TRBJ2-3|TRBV5-1|-|once
CASSLGKGDTQYF
TGCGCCAGCAGCTTGGGGAAGGGAGATACGCAGTATTTT
>TRBJ1-6|TRBV4-2|TRBD1|-
CASSLGGGDSPLHF
TGTGCCAGCAGTCTGGGAGGGGGCGATTCACCCCTCCACTTT
>TRBJ1-2|TRBV5-4|-|-
CASSLGGAPNYGYTF
TGTGCCAGCAGCTTAGGGGGGGCGCCGAACTATGGCTACACCTTC
>TRBJ2-3|TRBV30|-|-
CAWSGQTDTQYF
TGTGCCTGGAGTGGACAAACCGATACGCAGTATTTT
>TRBJ2-5|TRBV5-1|TRBD1|-
CASSLQGEETQYF
TGCGCCAGCAGCTTGCAGGGGGAAGAGACCCAGTACTTC
>TRBJ2-5|TRBV5-4|-|once
CASSYGGGEETQYF
TGTGCCAGCAGCTATGGGGGGGGCGAAGAGACCCAGTACTTC
>TRBJ1-1|TRBV10-3|-|-
CAISGAVNTEAFF
TGTGCCATCAGTGGGGCGGTCAACACTGAAGCTTTCTTT
>TRBJ1-2|TRBV14|-|-
CASSLVDNYGYTF
TGTGCCAGCAGCCTGGTGGATAACTATGGCTACACCTTC
>TRBJ1-1|TRBV19|TRBD1|-
CASTDRGRMNTEAFF
TGTGCCAGTACGGACAGGGGGCGCATGAACACTGAAGCTTTCTTT
>TRBJ2-5|TRBV4-1|TRBD2|-
CASSQPAGGLVTQYF
TGCGCCAGCAGCCAGCCAGCGGGGGGGTTGGTGACCCAGTACTTC
>TRBJ2-6|TRBV5-4|-|-
CASSFDSRSGANVLTF
TGTGCCAGCAGCTTCGACAGCCGCTCTGGGGCCAACGTCCTGACTTTC
>TRBJ2-2|TRBV4-1|-|-
CASSQVDSSVAGELFF
TGCGCCAGCAGCCAAGTTGACTCTAGTGTGGCCGGGGAGCTGTTTTTT
>TRBJ1-3|TRBV19|-|-
CATRPRSGNTIYF
TGTGCCACCCGACCCCGCTCTGGAAACACCATATATTTT
>TRBJ2-5|TRBV18|TRBD2|-
CASSPGIAGAETQYF
TGTGCCAGCTCACCTGGAATAGCGGGGGCGGAGACCCAGTACTTC
>TRBJ2-7|TRBV6-5|-|few
CASSPARGFYYEQYF
TGTGCCAGCAGTCCTGCCCGGGGGTTCTACTACGAGCAGTACTTC
>TRBJ2-3|TRBV7-9|TRBD1|few
CASSLRQGAADTQYF
TGTGCCAGCAGTCTAAGACAGGGGGCGGCAGATACGCAGTATTTT
>TRBJ1-6|TRBV18|-|-
CASSPLREYNSPLHF
TGTGCCAGCTCACCCTTACGGGAATATAATTCACCCCTCCACTTT
>TRBJ1-1|TRBV19|TRBD1|-
CASRTRDRLNTEAFF
TGTGCCAGTAGAACCAGGGACAGGTTGAACACTGAAGCTTTCTTT
>TRBJ2-3|TRBV6-1|TRBD2|-
CASRAGVNTDTQYF
TGTGCCAGCAGAGCGGGGGTGAACACAGATACGCAGTATTTT
>TRBJ2-7|TRBV12-5|TRBD2|-
CATTAGGLVAYEQYF
TGTGCTACAACGGCGGGGGGACTAGTAGCTTACGAGCAGTACTTC
>TRBJ1-2|TRBV29-1|-|-
CSLPTSYGYTF
TGCAGCCTGCCCACTTCCTATGGCTACACCTTC
>TRBJ1-3|TRBV7-2|-|-
CASSYYVASGNTIYF
TGTGCCAGCAGCTACTACGTAGCGTCCGGAAACACCATATATTTT
>TRBJ1-5|TRBV10-1|TRBD1|-
CASSELVFHRGYLRPQHF
TGCGCCAGCAGTGAGTTAGTGTTCCACAGGGGGTACCTTAGGCCCCAGCATTTT
>TRBJ2-7|TRBV18|TRBD1|-
CASSRGGTGSNEQYF
TGTGCCAGCTCACGGGGTGGGACAGGGTCCAACGAGCAGTACTTC
>TRBJ2-7|TRBV11-2|TRBD2|-
CASSPLAGVYEQYF
TGTGCCAGCAGCCCACTAGCGGGGGTATACGAGCAGTACTTC
>TRBJ2-7|TRBV6-5|-|-
CASSLAFLGVAYEQYF
TGTGCCAGCAGTTTGGCCTTTTTAGGGGTAGCCTACGAGCAGTACTTC
>TRBJ1-6|TRBV5-1|-|-
CASSRGSGVDYNSPLHF
TGCGCCAGCAGCCGAGGGTCGGGGGTGGACTATAATTCACCCCTCCACTTT
>TRBJ1-1|TRBV5-1|-|-
CASSFVPDMNTEAFF
TGCGCCAGCAGCTTCGTCCCCGACATGAACACTGAAGCTTTCTTT
>TRBJ2-2|TRBV5-1|-|-
CASSFAQASDGELFF
TGCGCCAGCAGCTTCGCACAGGCGTCCGACGGGGAGCTGTTTTTT
>TRBJ1-5|TRBV7-9|-|-
CASSLGPPQGRQPQHF
TGTGCCAGCAGCTTAGGTCCCCCTCAGGGTAGGCAGCCCCAGCATTTT
>TRBJ1-4|TRBV2|-|-
CASGKGGGANEKLFF
TGTGCCAGCGGGAAGGGAGGGGGAGCTAATGAAAAACTGTTTTTT
>TRBJ1-1|TRBV30|-|-
CAWRLNTEAFF
TGTGCCTGGCGGTTGAACACTGAAGCTTTCTTT
>TRBJ1-1|TRBV6-5|TRBD1|-
CASREGTVNTEAFF
TGTGCCAGCAGAGAGGGGACAGTGAACACTGAAGCTTTCTTT
>TRBJ2-3|TRBV19|TRBD2|-
CASSIRSGDDTQYF
TGTGCCTCCAGTATACGTAGCGGGGATGATACGCAGTATTTT
>TRBJ1-6|TRBV6-6|TRBD1|-
CASSWTGRNSPLHF
TGTGCCAGCAGTTGGACAGGGCGTAATTCACCCCTCCACTTT